This T cell receptor (beta chain) comes out of a study of T cell responses to AZD1222 COVID-19 vaccine. About the research overall: Second-dose intervals of approximately 4 or approximately 12 weeks were pooled.

Comment on this clone: Its antigen is not known.

Profiled with immunoSEQ multiplex PCR; TCRdb holds only in-frame clones, not every one. The sample includes some 100,000 clones, about 88% seen only once; the top ten take approximately 15%. Points from the study as a whole: Only a handful of AZD1222 recipients were seropositive at baseline.

The CDR3 has 15 amino acids. Between the trimmed V and J ends, which lost 5 bases and 4 bases, there was a span of 17 bases. The germline V gene has CDR1 SGHVS and CDR2 FQNEAQ. Source: peripheral blood, taken on day 0 of AZD1222 vaccination. This TCR came from an adult in good health. The V gene is TRBV7-8, the J gene TRBJ2-5; either TRBD1 or TRBD2 may supply D (7 bases each). This CDR3 reads CASSTQGGARETQYF. DNA for the CDR3: TGTGCCAGCAGCACCCAGGGGGGGGCTCGAGAGACCCAGTACTTC.